The 23 T cell receptor beta chains given below trace back to one sample, sequenced in a study of T cells expressing NK-cell markers. TCRdb reprocessed the 5' RACE reads, keeping one entry per CDR3 protein, no DNA. This sample's table reports roughly 110,000 distinct CDR3 sequences. Sequences were obtained from blood T cells: a sorted CD56 or NKG2C T cell subset, CD4+ or CD8+ T cells, or bulk PBMC T cells (not recorded which). These receptors were collected from a woman between 18 and 70 years old in good health.

This chain links TRBV24-1 with TRBJ2-3; the D call from TCRdb, TRBD1, cannot be confirmed without DNA. This CDR3 comprises 14 residues. The germline CDR1 and CDR2 sequences are KGHDR and SFDVKD. CDR3 amino acids: CATSDLSQGNTQYF.

The chain carries TRBV29-1 and TRBJ1-1. Germline lookup yields CDR1 SQVTM and CDR2 ANQGSEA. The CDR3 has 11 amino acids. The CDR3 here is CSVEGLTEAFF.

The V and J genes are TRBV5-4 and TRBJ2-5; the TCRdb D gene call, TRBD1, has no DNA to confirm it. CDR1 and CDR2 from the germline V gene are SGHNT and YYREEE (reference sequence). The CDR3 length is 12 residues. The CDR3 reads CASSLGQGGQYF.

V gene TRBV4-3 combines with J gene TRBJ2-1; TCRdb gives TRBD1 as the D gene, but with no DNA this cannot be confirmed. Germline values: CDR1 LGHNA, CDR2 YSLEER. CDR3 length equals 17 residues. CDR3 protein: CASSQDRDGHLYNEQFF.

The rearrangement joins TRBV10-1 to TRBJ2-2; as DNA is missing, the TRBD1 call by TCRdb cannot be tested. CDR3 length: 16 residues. Germline V gene lookup returns CDR1 WNHNN and CDR2 SYGVQD (reference sequence). The CDR3 spells CASSESEGANTGELFF.

The J gene is TRBJ1-5, the V gene TRBV27. Germline V lookup: CDR1 MNHEY, CDR2 SMNVEV (reference sequence). The CDR3 sequence is 12 residues long. CDR3 sequence reads: CASSLLGGPQHF.

V gene TRBV18 combines with J gene TRBJ2-2. This CDR3 is 17 amino acids long. CDR1 is KGHSH and CDR2 is LQKENI in the germline V gene. The CDR3 loop reads CASSPSQAGSSTGELFF.

The rearrangement joins TRBV19 to TRBJ2-2. The CDR3 extends over 14 amino acids. Germline V gene lookup returns CDR1 LNHDA and CDR2 SQIVND (reference sequence). CDR3 sequence: CASSIFANTGELFF. The complete variable domain, with remaining parts taken from reference TRBV19 and TRBJ2-2, reads DGGITQSPKYLFRKEGQNVTLSCEQNLNHDAMYWYRQDPGQGLRLIYYSQIVNDFQKGDIAEGYSVSREKKESFPLTVTSAQKNPTAFYLCASSIFANTGELFFGEGSRLTVL.

The chain is built from TRBV7-6 and TRBJ2-1. CDR3 size: 13 residues. Germline V gene data show CDR1 as SGHVS and CDR2 as FNYEAQ. The CDR3 sequence is CASSLVGSREQFF.

The chain recombines TRBV11-1 with TRBJ2-1; absent DNA, TCRdb's TRBD2 call cannot be checked. This CDR3 is built from 18 residues. Germline V lookup: CDR1 SGHAT, CDR2 FQDESV (reference sequence). Here the CDR3 reads CASSLSGTYAGSYNEQFF.

The CDR3 loop is CASSSDIDIQYF. The chain carries TRBV12-3 or TRBV12-4 and TRBJ2-4; the D call from TCRdb, TRBD1, cannot be confirmed without DNA. This CDR3 contains 12 residues.

This chain uses TRBV7-6 with TRBJ2-3. The germline V gene encodes CDR1 SGHVS and CDR2 FNYEAQ. This CDR3 has 12 residues. The chain's CDR3 is CASSIDWDTQYF.

This chain connects TRBV18 to TRBJ2-1; TCRdb designates TRBD1, a call that cannot be tested without DNA. The CDR3 has 16 residues. Germline loops: CDR1 KGHSH, CDR2 LQKENI. The CDR3 region is CASSLTGGAGYNEQFF.

This chain connects TRBV3-1 to TRBJ2-7; TCRdb lists TRBD2, though no DNA is available to test this call. There are 14 residues in the CDR3. Germline assignment: CDR1 LGHDT and CDR2 YNNKEL (reference sequence). The CDR3 here is CASSSLQQAYEQYF.

The V gene is TRBV5-4, the J gene TRBJ1-4; no DNA is available, so the TRBD1 call from TCRdb remains unchecked. Germline CDR1 reads SGHNT; CDR2 reads YYREEE (reference sequence). The CDR3 loop spans 14 amino acids. The CDR3 loop reads CASSRGQGNEKLFF.

The chain is built from TRBV13 and TRBJ2-1; checking the TCRdb D call of TRBD2 is not possible without DNA. This CDR3 contains 15 residues. Germline CDR1 is PRHDT and CDR2 is FYEKMQ (reference sequence). The CDR3 sequence: CASSLAGGLGYEQFF. Together with reference TRBV13 and TRBJ2-1, the CDR3 gives the full variable domain: AAGVIQSPRHLIKEKRETATLKCYPIPRHDTVYWYQQGPGQDPQFLISFYEKMQSDKGSIPDRFSAQQFSDYHSELNMSSLELGDSALYFCASSLAGGLGYEQFFGPGTRLTVL.

This chain joins TRBV4-3 and TRBJ1-2. The CDR3 spans 14 residues. Germline loops: CDR1 LGHNA, CDR2 YSLEER. The CDR3 spells CASSQEVGSAGYTF.

The chain carries TRBV11-2 and TRBJ2-1; TCRdb gives TRBD2 as the D gene, but with no DNA this cannot be confirmed. The CDR3 has 17 amino acids. Germline V gives CDR1 SGHAT, CDR2 FQNNGV. CDR3 sequence: CASSPREGLAGYPEQFF.

The rearrangement links TRBV29-1 to TRBJ1-1; TCRdb's D call of TRBD1 is untestable without DNA. The CDR3 loop spans 13 amino acids. Germline V gene data show CDR1 as SQVTM and CDR2 as ANQGSEA. This chain's CDR3 is CSVVDRGDTEAFF.

The chain carries TRBV5-4 and TRBJ2-6. This CDR3 region has 15 residues. The germline V gene has CDR1 SGHNT and CDR2 YYREEE (reference sequence). The CDR3 sequence is CASSLGMGGANVLTF.

This chain uses TRBV6-1 with TRBJ1-1; there is no DNA to check the TCRdb D call of TRBD1. The CDR3 sequence is 15 residues long. Germline assignment: CDR1 MNHNS and CDR2 SASEGT. The CDR3 loop is CASSHNRDLATEAFF.

The CDR3 loop reads CATSDGVAVYSDTQYF. The chain is built from TRBV24-1 and TRBJ2-3. Germline CDR1 and CDR2: KGHDR and SFDVKD. The CDR3 runs 16 residues.

The J gene is TRBJ2-1, the V gene TRBV14; TCRdb outputs TRBD1, but without DNA this stays unchecked. Germline CDR1 is SGHDN and CDR2 is FVKESK. This CDR3 region has 14 residues. CDR3 sequence reads: CASSRERGANEQFF.